This T cell receptor (beta chain) appears in the sequencing data of a study of blood T cell repertoires in COVID-19. About the study: The origin of the acute and convalescent COVID-19 samples was the United States, Italy and Spain. PBMCs, B-cell-depleted T cells, or T cells provided the cDNA or gDNA that made up the material.

Germline V gene sequence: CDR1 KGHDR, CDR2 SFDVKD. The CDR3 has 16 residues. Trimming took off 5 bases at V and 2 bases at J, with 15 bases between the two ends. Authors' analysis steps: It was from reference gene primer amplification that nucleated cell counts were estimated. Generated by immunoSEQ multiplex PCR, the TCRdb table keeps only in-frame clones and is missing some. V, J and clone size are those of that table, while D and trimming were read from the DNA. This sample yields 150,000 to 200,000 clones, of which about 79% are seen a single time; approximately 27% belongs to the top ten. V usage is TRBV24-1 and J usage is TRBJ2-1; weak D call: TRBD2 (6 bases). The source is a woman aged 70-85 years with acute or convalescent COVID-19. The specimen sequenced was peripheral blood. CDR3 DNA sequence: TGTGCCACCAGTGTTGTGGGAGGAGGGCCCTACAATGAGCAGTTCTTC. This sequence encodes CATSVVGGGPYNEQFF.